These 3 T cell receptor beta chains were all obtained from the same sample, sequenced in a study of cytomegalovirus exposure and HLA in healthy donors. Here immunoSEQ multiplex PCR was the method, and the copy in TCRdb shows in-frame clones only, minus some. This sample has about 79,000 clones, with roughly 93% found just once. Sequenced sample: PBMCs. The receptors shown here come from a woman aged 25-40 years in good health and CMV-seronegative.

In DNA form, the CDR3 reads TGTGCCATCAGTGCCTCTGGGTCCCAGGGGAAGGGAGAAGCTTTCTTT. Translation gives CAISASGSQGKGEAFF. V usage is TRBV10-3 and J usage is TRBJ1-1; D is perhaps TRBD1 (6 bases). The CDR3 consists of 16 residues. The V and J ends lost 4 bases and 8 bases respectively, with 23 bases between them. CDR1 is ENHRY and CDR2 is SYGVKD in the germline V gene.

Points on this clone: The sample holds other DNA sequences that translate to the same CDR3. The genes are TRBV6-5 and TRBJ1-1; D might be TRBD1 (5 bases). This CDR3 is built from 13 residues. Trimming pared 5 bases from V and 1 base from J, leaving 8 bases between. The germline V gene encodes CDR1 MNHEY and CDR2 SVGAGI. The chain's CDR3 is CASSRQGNTEAFF. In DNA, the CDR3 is TGTGCCAGCAGTCGCCAGGGGAACACTGAAGCTTTCTTT.

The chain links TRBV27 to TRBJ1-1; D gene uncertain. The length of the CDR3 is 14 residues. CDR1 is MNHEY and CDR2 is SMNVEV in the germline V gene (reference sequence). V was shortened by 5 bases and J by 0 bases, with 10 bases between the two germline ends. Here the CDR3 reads CASSTYSMNTEAFF. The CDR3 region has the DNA TGTGCCAGCAGTACGTACTCAATGAACACTGAAGCTTTCTTT.